Below, one T cell receptor (beta chain) is given with its context. Here immunoSEQ multiplex PCR was the method, and the copy in TCRdb shows in-frame clones only, minus some. The table has approximately 89,000 clones, approximately 94% seen once; the top ten hold 2.5%. This sample is part of a study of T cell changes during pregnancy in multiple sclerosis. The sequenced sample was peripheral blood, obtained in the third trimester of pregnancy. The TCR sequence derives from a female donor with multiple sclerosis, enrolled in a pregnancy study.

The CDR3 sequence: CASSLGDYGYTF. CDR3 coding DNA: TGTGCCAGCAGCTTGGGCGACTATGGCTACACCTTC. The J gene is TRBJ1-2, the V gene TRBV11-3; D is undetermined. Germline CDR1 is SGHNT and CDR2 is YENEEA. Between the trimmed V and J ends, which lost 3 bases and 3 bases, there was a span of 5 bases. This CDR3 region has 12 residues.